These T cell receptor beta chains were read from a single sample in a study of spatial heterogeneity in lung cancer. From the 5' RACE reads, TCRdb called clonotypes with MiXCR, one entry per CDR3 protein. The table shows around 23,000 distinct CDR3 sequences, with approximately 6.5% occurring only once. The material sequenced was lung tumor tissue, taken at surgery. The receptor set was obtained from a male donor with early-stage non-small cell lung cancer. Each CDR3 is given with its conserved first and last residue. A D gene is named only where the DNA matches it firmly. Rows may omit the clone size; those that give it use once, few, many or a size class.

-	many	TRBV9	TRBJ2-7	CASSNWDGAQQYF	TGTGCCAGCAGCAACTGGGACGGCGCTCAGCAGTACTTC
-	-	TRBV5-6	TRBJ2-5	CASSLDVGTETQYF	TGTGCCAGCAGCTTGGATGTGGGTACAGAGACCCAGTACTTC
-	many	TRBV7-8	TRBJ2-5	CASSFSWASAGSGETQYF	TGTGCCAGCAGCTTCAGTTGGGCTAGCGCGGGGAGTGGTGAGACCCAGTACTTC
TRBD1	many	TRBV20-1	TRBJ1-1	CSAPGTGGTEAFF	TGCAGTGCTCCCGGGACAGGGGGCACTGAAGCTTTCTTT
-	few	TRBV12-3/TRBV12-4	TRBJ2-5	CASSSVVETQYF	TGTGCCAGCAGCTCGGTGGTGGAGACCCAGTACTTC
-	many	TRBV6-2/TRBV6-3	TRBJ2-2	CASSPGVTGELFF	TGTGCCAGCAGTCCAGGGGTAACCGGGGAGCTGTTTTTT
TRBD2	many	TRBV7-9	TRBJ2-3	CASSSRTSGGALFTDTQYF	TGTGCCAGCAGCTCCCGGACTAGCGGGGGGGCCCTCTTCACAGATACGCAGTATTTT
TRBD2	-	TRBV27	TRBJ2-7	CASRLKGGGATGAEQYF	TGTGCCAGCAGGCTTAAGGGCGGGGGGGCCACAGGAGCCGAGCAGTACTTC
-	few	TRBV14	TRBJ1-2	CASSVGGYAWGYTF	TGTGCCAGCAGCGTAGGAGGATATGCATGGGGCTACACCTTC
TRBD2	many	TRBV5-1	TRBJ2-3	CASSLARTSGTDTQYF	TGCGCCAGCAGCTTGGCCCGGACTAGCGGAACAGATACGCAGTATTTT
TRBD1	many	TRBV12-3/TRBV12-4	TRBJ1-2	CASSHRGVAGYTF	TGTGCCAGCAGCCACAGGGGAGTGGCTGGCTACACCTTC
-	many	TRBV28	TRBJ2-7	CASRSVAGGSYEQYF	TGTGCCAGCAGGTCCGTGGCAGGGGGGTCCTACGAGCAGTACTTC
-	many	TRBV7-8	TRBJ2-3	CASSAYRRITDTQYF	TGTGCCAGCAGCGCCTACCGTAGGATCACAGATACGCAGTATTTT
TRBD2	many	TRBV5-6	TRBJ2-1	CASSFLAGGHNEQFF	TGTGCCAGCAGTTTTCTAGCGGGAGGCCACAATGAGCAGTTCTTC
-	many	TRBV20-1	TRBJ2-7	CSARGQKLTRGNEQYF	TGCAGTGCGCGGGGCCAAAAATTGACTAGAGGGAACGAGCAGTACTTC
TRBD2	many	TRBV29-1	TRBJ2-1	CSVRTSGRHEQFF	TGTAGCGTGCGGACTAGCGGGAGGCATGAGCAGTTCTTC
-	many	TRBV7-7	TRBJ2-3	CASSPGGRTDTQYF	TGTGCTAGCAGCCCCGGGGGGCGAACAGATACGCAGTATTTT
-	many	TRBV20-1	TRBJ2-6	CSARRGTGAYGANVLTF	TGCAGTGCTAGACGGGGGACTGGGGCGTACGGGGCCAACGTCCTGACTTTC
-	many	TRBV5-5	TRBJ2-7	CASSVGALNRVPYEQYF	TGTGCCAGCAGCGTTGGCGCTTTAAACAGGGTCCCCTACGAGCAGTACTTC
-	many	TRBV6-1	TRBJ1-4	CASNGRVEKLFF	TGTGCCAGCAATGGGCGGGTGGAAAAACTGTTTTTT
TRBD1	-	TRBV19	TRBJ1-5	CASWDRNSNQPQHF	TGTGCCAGTTGGGACAGGAATAGCAATCAGCCCCAGCATTTT
TRBD1	many	TRBV7-3	TRBJ2-3	CASSSKGTGGTDTQYF	TGTGCCAGCAGCTCTAAAGGGACAGGAGGCACAGATACGCAGTATTTT
-	few	TRBV5-4	TRBJ2-3	CASSWGIDNSDTQYF	TGTGCCAGCAGCTGGGGGATTGATAATTCAGATACGCAGTATTTT
-	many	TRBV20-1	TRBJ2-7	CSARDKGTGSEQYF	TGCAGTGCTAGAGATAAGGGAACAGGGAGCGAGCAGTACTTC
-	medium-sized	TRBV6-6	TRBJ2-7	CASIGRILSYEQYF	TGTGCCAGCATCGGCCGGATACTTTCCTACGAGCAGTACTTC
TRBD2	few	TRBV28	TRBJ2-1	CASSSYSSGSSFDNEQFF	TGTGCCAGCAGTTCCTACTCTAGCGGGAGTAGTTTCGACAATGAGCAGTTCTTC
-	medium-sized	TRBV3-1	TRBJ1-2	CASSQRQFYGYTF	TGTGCCAGCAGCCAACGACAGTTCTATGGCTACACCTTC
-	many	TRBV28	TRBJ2-1	CASSLTGGNSYNEQFF	TGTGCCAGCAGTCTAACAGGCGGGAACTCCTACAATGAGCAGTTCTTC
-	-	TRBV7-2	TRBJ2-7	CASKSGHSSYEQYF	TGTGCCAGCAAGTCGGGACACTCGTCCTACGAGCAGTACTTC
-	many	TRBV7-3	TRBJ2-2	CASSFGQNTGELFF	TGTGCCAGCAGCTTTGGACAAAACACCGGGGAGCTGTTTTTT
-	many	TRBV18	TRBJ1-1	CASSPVQGNTEAFF	TGTGCCAGCTCACCAGTACAGGGGAACACTGAAGCTTTCTTT